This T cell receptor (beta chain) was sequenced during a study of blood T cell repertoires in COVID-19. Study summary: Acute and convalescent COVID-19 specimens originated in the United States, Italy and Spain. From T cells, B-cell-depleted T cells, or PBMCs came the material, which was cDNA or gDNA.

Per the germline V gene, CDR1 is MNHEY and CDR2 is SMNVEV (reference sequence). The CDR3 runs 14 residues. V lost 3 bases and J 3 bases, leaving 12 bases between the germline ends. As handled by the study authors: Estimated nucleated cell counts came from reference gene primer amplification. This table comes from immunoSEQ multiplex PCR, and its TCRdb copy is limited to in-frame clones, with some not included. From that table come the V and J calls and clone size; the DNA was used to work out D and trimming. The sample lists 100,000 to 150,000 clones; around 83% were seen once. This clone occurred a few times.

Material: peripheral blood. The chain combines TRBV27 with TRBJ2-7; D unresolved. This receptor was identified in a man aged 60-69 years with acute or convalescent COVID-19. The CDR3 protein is CASSFVATNYEQYF. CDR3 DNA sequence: TGTGCCAGCAGTTTCGTCGCGACAAACTACGAGCAGTACTTC.